This T cell receptor (beta chain) is drawn from a study of blood T cell repertoires in COVID-19 (TCRdb year 2020). As for the study more broadly: Samples covering the acute and convalescent phases of COVID-19 were provided by collaborators in the United States, Italy and Spain. A de-identified subject ID, COVID-19 status, age in years and sex were almost always included in the sample metadata. A freely available public database, intended as a resource for researchers studying the immune response to SARS-CoV-2, is where the repertoires were released. The prospective study material was composed of cDNA or gDNA derived from T cells, B-cell-depleted T cells, or PBMCs. Where available, HLA class I and class II types were taken from metadata supplied by the sample provider and were not determined by assay-based typing. Subjects who had been exposed to COVID-19, were actively infected with it, or had recovered from it provided the deeply sampled blood TCRbeta repertoires that made up the dataset. Samples were obtained from the ongoing ImmuneRACE study (first 160 participants) and from over 1,000 subjects provided by 6 global collaborators. Paper-wide results and their limitations: The quantity of clinical and demographic metadata differed by source and by participant and was supplied without curation.

Participants in the prospective study were aged roughly 18 to 100 years, lived in some 24 United States geographic areas, and enrolled through a virtual design. In the prospective study, participants were assigned to cohorts based on the clinical history participants reported in a screening survey and a study questionnaire. Recovered participants in ImmuneRACE Cohort 3 were defined as having two consecutive negative NP/OP PCR tests, clearance from a healthcare professional, or resolution of symptoms. Each participant in the prospective study had whole blood, serum and a nasopharyngeal or oropharyngeal swab collected by mobile phlebotomists. Over a roughly 2-month period, participants in the prospective study had the option of providing additional blood draws and questionnaires. Blood samples from the prospective study were shipped frozen or at room temperature prior to DNA extraction. Points on this clone: This clone's antigen is unknown. Nothing much larger sits one base from this clone, and base qualities are not available.

TCRbeta CDR3 regions were amplified from genomic DNA by means of the immunoSEQ Assay, a bias-controlled multiplex PCR. On the study's bioinformatics: Nucleated cell counts per sample were estimated from amplification of reference gene primers within the assay. To quantify the absolute abundance of each unique TCRbeta CDR3 rearrangement, sequence reads were collapsed and filtered. Productive Simpson clonality was computed per sample as the square root of Simpson's diversity index over productive rearrangements. TCRdb took over this immuneACCESS table, retaining in-frame rearrangements with V and J assigned. Such tables are incomplete; in checked studies, under half of the missing clones stem from an unresolved V gene, and the remainder is unexplained. D and trimming come from the DNA, and the V and J calls and clone size come from that table. In this sample the table shows 330,000 or so clones, more than 90% of which occur a single time. The leading ten clones occupy around a sixth of the sample.

Counted from cysteine to phenylalanine, this CDR3 has 15 amino acids. Only the CDR3 part of the read is kept: 45 bases, read in frame from the first base. The V end gives up 3 bases and the J end 0 bases, leaving 2 bases in the junction not matched to a gene. CDR1 MDHEN and CDR2 SYDVKM were looked up in the germline V gene. The receptor comes from a woman in her 30s who had recovered from COVID-19. In this chain, TRBV28 is recombined with TRBJ1-3; TRBD1 agrees with 7 junctional bases. Specimen: PBMCs or T cells enriched from blood (not recorded which). Here the CDR3 is given as CASSLGTASGNTIYF. The nucleotide sequence is TGTGCCAGCAGTTTGGGGACAGCCTCTGGAAACACCATATATTTT.